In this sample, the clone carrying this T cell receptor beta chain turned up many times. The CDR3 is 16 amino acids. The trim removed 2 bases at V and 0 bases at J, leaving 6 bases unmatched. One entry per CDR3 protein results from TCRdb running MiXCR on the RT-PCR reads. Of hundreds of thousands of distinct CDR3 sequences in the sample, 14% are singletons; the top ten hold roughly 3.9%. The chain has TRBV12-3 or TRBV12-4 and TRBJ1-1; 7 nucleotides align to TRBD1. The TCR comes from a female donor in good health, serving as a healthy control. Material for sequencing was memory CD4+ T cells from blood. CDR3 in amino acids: CASSLPRGTVNTEAFF. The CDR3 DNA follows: TGTGCCAGCAGTTTACCTCGAGGGACAGTGAACACTGAAGCTTTCTTT.